This TCR beta chain was retrieved from a study of cytomegalovirus exposure and HLA in healthy donors. General observations from the study: A later analysis reportedly identified an Asian-associated ancestry cluster as carrying fewer N-insertions than the approximately 670-donor mean. Beyond CMV serostatus, there was no information to go on about immune exposure. Earlier analysis found most TCR beta V segments productive about 90% or about 30% of the time.

The CDR3 loop spans 13 amino acids. V shed 7 bases and J 8 bases; nucleotides not matched to a gene: 8. CDR1 SGDLS and CDR2 YYNGEE come from the germline V gene. Vbeta (60) and Jbeta (13) primers were used in the PCR. The repertoire was sequenced with immunoSEQ multiplex PCR; TCRdb's copy has only in-frame clones and lacks some. This sample yields about 160,000 clones, of which roughly 72% are seen a single time; 1% belongs to the top ten. On this clone itself: Antigen unknown.

What was sequenced was PBMCs. This TCR was sampled from a woman in her thirties or forties in good health and CMV-seronegative. The chain is built from TRBV9 and TRBJ1-3; 8 bases map to TRBD1. CDR3: CASSVDREDTIYF. The DNA for the CDR3 is TGTGCCAGCTCAGTGGACAGGGAGGACACCATATATTTT.